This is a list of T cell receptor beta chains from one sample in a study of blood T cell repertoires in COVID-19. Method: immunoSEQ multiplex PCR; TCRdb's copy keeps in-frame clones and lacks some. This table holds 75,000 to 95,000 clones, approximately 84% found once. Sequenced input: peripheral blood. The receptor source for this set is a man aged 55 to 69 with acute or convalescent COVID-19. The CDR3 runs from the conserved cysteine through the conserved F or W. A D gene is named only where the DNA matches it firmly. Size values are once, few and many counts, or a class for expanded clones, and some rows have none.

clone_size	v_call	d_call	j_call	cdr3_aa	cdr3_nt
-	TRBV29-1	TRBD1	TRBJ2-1	CSYSGTGDTMKQFF	TGCAGCTATTCCGGGACAGGGGATACAATGAAGCAGTTCTTC
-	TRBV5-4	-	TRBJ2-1	CASSLEGNEQFF	TGTGCCAGCAGCTTGGAGGGGAATGAGCAGTTCTTC
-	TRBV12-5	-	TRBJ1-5	CASGINQPQHF	TGTGCTAGTGGAATAAATCAGCCCCAGCATTTT
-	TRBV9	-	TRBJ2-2	CASSVARGAVTGELFF	TGTGCCAGCAGCGTAGCCAGGGGCGCTGTGACCGGGGAGCTGTTTTTT
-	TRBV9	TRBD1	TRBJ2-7	CASSVAAGTATYEQYF	TGTGCCAGCAGCGTAGCGGCCGGGACAGCGACCTACGAGCAGTACTTC
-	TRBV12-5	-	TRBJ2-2	CASRQGVNTGELFF	TGTGCTAGTCGGCAAGGGGTCAACACCGGGGAGCTGTTTTTT
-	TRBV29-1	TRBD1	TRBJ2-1	CSVEGGQGAIYNEQFF	TGCAGCGTTGAAGGCGGACAGGGGGCGATCTACAATGAGCAGTTCTTC
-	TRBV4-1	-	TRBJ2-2	CASSPNYNTGELFF	TGCGCCAGCAGCCCAAACTACAACACCGGGGAGCTGTTTTTT
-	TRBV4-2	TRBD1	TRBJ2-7	CASSRSSTGAYEQYF	TGTGCCAGCAGCCGTTCTTCGACAGGGGCCTACGAGCAGTACTTC
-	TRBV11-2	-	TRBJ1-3	CASSRVRGAGNTIYF	TGTGCCAGCAGCCGAGTACGGGGAGCTGGAAACACCATATATTTT
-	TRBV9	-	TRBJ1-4	CASSVDGGSNEKLFF	TGTGCCAGCAGCGTAGATGGCGGATCTAATGAAAAACTGTTTTTT
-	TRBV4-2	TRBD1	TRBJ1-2	CASSQVQGGRGYTF	TGTGCCAGCAGCCAAGTACAGGGGGGACGTGGCTACACCTTC
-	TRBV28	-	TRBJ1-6	CASSFVSGGGSPLHF	TGTGCCAGCAGTTTTGTCTCGGGGGGTGGTTCACCCCTCCACTTT
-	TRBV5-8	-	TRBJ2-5	CASSLDRPETQYF	TGTGCCAGCAGCTTGGACAGGCCAGAGACCCAGTACTTC
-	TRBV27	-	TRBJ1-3	CASSPGWSSGNTIYF	TGTGCCAGCAGTCCCGGTTGGAGCTCTGGAAACACCATATATTTT
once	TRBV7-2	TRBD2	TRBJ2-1	CASSLGLAGSDEQFF	TGTGCCAGCAGCTTAGGTCTAGCGGGGAGCGATGAGCAGTTCTTC
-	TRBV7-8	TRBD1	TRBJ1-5	CASSSPLNRGDQPQHF	TGTGCCAGCAGCTCTCCCTTGAACAGGGGCGATCAGCCCCAGCATTTT
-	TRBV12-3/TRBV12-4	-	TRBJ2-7	CASKLVTDEQYF	TGTGCCAGCAAATTAGTTACGGACGAGCAGTACTTC
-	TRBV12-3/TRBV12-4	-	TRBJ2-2	CASNAGNTGELFF	TGTGCCAGCAATGCAGGGAACACCGGGGAGCTGTTTTTT
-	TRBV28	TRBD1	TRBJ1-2	CASRLEPGQGDYGYTF	TGTGCCAGCAGGCTGGAACCGGGACAGGGAGACTATGGCTACACCTTC
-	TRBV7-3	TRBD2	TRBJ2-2	CASSSGLAGANTGELFF	TGTGCCAGCAGCTCGGGACTAGCGGGGGCGAACACCGGGGAGCTGTTTTTT
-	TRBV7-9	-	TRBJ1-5	CASSFGTGGDQPQHF	TGTGCCAGCAGCTTCGGTACGGGGGGAGATCAGCCCCAGCATTTT
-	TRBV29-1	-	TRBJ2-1	CSVVKGRYNEQFF	TGCAGCGTTGTAAAGGGGCGATACAATGAGCAGTTCTTC
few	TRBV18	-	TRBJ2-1	CASSPPSRQTYNEQFF	TGTGCCAGCTCACCACCGTCGCGACAGACCTACAATGAGCAGTTCTTC
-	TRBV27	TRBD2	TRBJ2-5	CASSPLAGNQETQYF	TGTGCCAGCAGTCCACTAGCGGGCAACCAAGAGACCCAGTACTTC
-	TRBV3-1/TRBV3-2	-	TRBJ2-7	CASSQSGVGEQYF	TGTGCCAGCAGCCAATCGGGAGTGGGCGAGCAGTACTTC
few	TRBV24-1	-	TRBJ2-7	CATSLDFRGEQYF	TGTGCCACCAGTCTCGACTTCCGGGGCGAGCAGTACTTC
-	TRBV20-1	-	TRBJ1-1	CSASGDNAWRATEAFF	TGCAGTGCTAGTGGGGACAATGCTTGGCGGGCCACTGAAGCTTTCTTT
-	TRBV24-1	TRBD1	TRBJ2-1	CATSDPGQGRDDEQFF	TGTGCCACCAGTGACCCCGGACAGGGTCGAGACGATGAGCAGTTCTTC
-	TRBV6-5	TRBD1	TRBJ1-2	CASRPDRTNYGYTF	TGTGCCAGCAGGCCGGACAGGACTAACTATGGCTACACCTTC
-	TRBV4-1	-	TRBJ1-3	CASSPAGISGNTIYF	TGCGCCAGCAGCCCTGCGGGAATCTCTGGAAACACCATATATTTT
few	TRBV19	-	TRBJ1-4	CASSIGGRSNEKLFF	TGTGCCAGTAGTATAGGTGGCAGATCTAATGAAAAACTGTTTTTT
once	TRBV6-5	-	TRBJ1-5	CASSWGAGEQPQHF	TGTGCCAGCAGTTGGGGGGCGGGGGAGCAGCCCCAGCATTTT
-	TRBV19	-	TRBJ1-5	CASSPGDYQPQHF	TGTGCCAGTTCCCCAGGGGATTATCAGCCCCAGCATTTT
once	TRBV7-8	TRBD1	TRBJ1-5	CASSSTPGQGAQSNQPQHF	TGTGCCAGCAGCTCTACGCCGGGACAGGGGGCGCAGAGCAATCAGCCCCAGCATTTT
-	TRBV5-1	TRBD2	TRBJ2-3	CASSLGAGGSTDTQYF	TGCGCCAGCAGCTTGGGGGCCGGGGGGAGCACAGATACGCAGTATTTT
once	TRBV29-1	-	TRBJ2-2	CSVGQGGYSGELFF	TGCAGCGTTGGCCAGGGTGGTTACAGCGGGGAGCTGTTTTTT
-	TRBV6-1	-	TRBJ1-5	CASSEEGRDRQHF	TGTGCCAGCAGTGAAGAAGGGAGGGACCGTCAGCATTTT
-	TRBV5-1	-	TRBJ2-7	CASSLDRPGHEQYF	TGCGCCAGCAGCTTGGACAGGCCGGGCCACGAGCAGTACTTC
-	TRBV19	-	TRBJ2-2	CASSPQFPGELFF	TGTGCCAGTAGTCCCCAATTCCCCGGGGAGCTGTTTTTT
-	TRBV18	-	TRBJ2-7	CASSQDGYEQYF	TGTGCCAGCTCTCAAGACGGGTACGAGCAGTACTTC
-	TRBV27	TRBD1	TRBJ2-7	CASSLKGQGSYEQYF	TGTGCCAGCAGTCTTAAGGGACAGGGCTCCTACGAGCAGTACTTC
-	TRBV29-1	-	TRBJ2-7	CSVEGDSPGIYEQYF	TGCAGCGTTGAAGGCGATAGCCCTGGCATCTACGAGCAGTACTTC
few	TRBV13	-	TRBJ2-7	CASSSDRSYEQYF	TGTGCCAGCAGCTCAGACAGGAGCTACGAGCAGTACTTC
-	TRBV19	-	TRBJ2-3	CASFKGDFSTDTQYF	TGTGCCAGTTTCAAGGGAGATTTTTCCACAGATACGCAGTATTTT
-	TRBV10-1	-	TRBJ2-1	CASSEEKNDEQFF	TGCGCCAGCAGTGAGGAGAAAAATGATGAGCAGTTCTTC
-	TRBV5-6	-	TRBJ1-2	CASSFGMQRDGYTF	TGTGCCAGCAGCTTCGGGATGCAGAGGGATGGCTACACCTTC
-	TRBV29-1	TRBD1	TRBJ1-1	CSFRTGPNTEAFF	TGCAGCTTCCGGACAGGGCCGAACACTGAAGCTTTCTTT
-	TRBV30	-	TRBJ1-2	CAWSLLGLSGFGYTF	TGTGCCTGGAGTCTTTTGGGATTGTCAGGGTTCGGCTACACCTTC
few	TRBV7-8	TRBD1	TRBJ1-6	CASSLSGQGNNSPLHF	TGTGCCAGCAGCTTATCGGGACAGGGAAATAATTCACCCCTCCACTTT
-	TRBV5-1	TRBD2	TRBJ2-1	CASSLAERGLADEQFF	TGCGCCAGCAGCTTGGCCGAGCGGGGGCTCGCCGATGAGCAGTTCTTC